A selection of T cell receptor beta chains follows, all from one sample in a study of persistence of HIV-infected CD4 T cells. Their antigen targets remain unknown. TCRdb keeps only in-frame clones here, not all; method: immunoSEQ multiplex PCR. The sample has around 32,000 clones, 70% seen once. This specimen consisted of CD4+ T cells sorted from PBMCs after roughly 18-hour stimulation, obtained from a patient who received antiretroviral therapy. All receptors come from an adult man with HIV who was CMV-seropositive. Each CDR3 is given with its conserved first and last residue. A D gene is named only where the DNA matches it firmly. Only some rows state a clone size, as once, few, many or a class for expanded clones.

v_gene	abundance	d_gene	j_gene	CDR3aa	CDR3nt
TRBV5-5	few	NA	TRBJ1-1	CASSLRQSKTEAFF	TGTGCCAGCAGCTTGCGACAGTCCAAAACTGAAGCTTTCTTT
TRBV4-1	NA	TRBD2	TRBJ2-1	CASSQGQRTSGYNEQFF	TGCGCCAGCAGCCAAGGGCAACGGACTAGCGGATACAATGAGCAGTTCTTC
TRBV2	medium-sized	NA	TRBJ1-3	CASGRQGNTIYF	TGTGCCAGCGGGAGACAAGGAAACACCATATATTTT
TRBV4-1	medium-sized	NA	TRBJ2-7	CASSQGSEQYF	TGCGCCAGCAGCCAAGGAAGCGAGCAGTACTTC
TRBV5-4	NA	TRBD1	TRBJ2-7	CASSQDRAAANEQYF	TGTGCCAGCAGCCAGGACAGGGCGGCTGCTAACGAGCAGTACTTC
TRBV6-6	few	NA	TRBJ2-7	CASSYSVRGSGQQYF	TGTGCCAGCAGTTACTCGGTTCGGGGTTCCGGCCAGCAGTACTTC
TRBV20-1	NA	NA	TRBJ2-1	CSSGSSNEQFF	TGCAGTTCCGGATCCAGTAATGAGCAGTTCTTC
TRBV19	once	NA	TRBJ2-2	CASSPRLGNTGELFF	TGTGCCAGTAGTCCCCGGCTGGGGAACACCGGGGAGCTGTTTTTT
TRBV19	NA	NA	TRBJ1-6	CASRTPGAHNSPLHF	TGTGCCAGTAGGACTCCGGGGGCGCACAATTCACCCCTCCACTTT
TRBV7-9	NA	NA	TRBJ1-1	CASSPDSLNTEAFF	TGTGCCAGCAGCCCCGACAGCCTGAACACTGAAGCTTTCTTT
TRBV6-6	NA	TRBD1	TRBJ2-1	CASSPMTGGHNEQFF	TGTGCCAGCAGCCCCATGACAGGGGGACACAATGAGCAGTTCTTC
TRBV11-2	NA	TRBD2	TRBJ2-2	CASSLQGGIGELFF	TGTGCCAGCAGCTTACAGGGAGGGATCGGGGAGCTGTTTTTT
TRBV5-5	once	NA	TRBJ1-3	CASSLGNRGNTIYF	TGTGCCAGCAGCTTGGGGAACCGTGGAAACACCATATATTTT
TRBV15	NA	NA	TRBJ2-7	CATSRDITYEQYF	TGTGCCACCAGCAGAGATATAACCTACGAGCAGTACTTC
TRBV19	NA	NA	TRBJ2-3	CASTGSGVATDTQYF	TGTGCCAGTACGGGATCGGGGGTTGCCACAGATACGCAGTATTTT
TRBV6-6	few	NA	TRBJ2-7	CASSAGPYWYF	TGTGCCAGCAGTGCCGGGCCCTATTGGTACTTC
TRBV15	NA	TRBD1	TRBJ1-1	CATSMTGTGLGEAFF	TGTGCCACCAGCATGACCGGGACAGGGTTGGGTGAAGCTTTCTTT
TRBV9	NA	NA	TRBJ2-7	CASSVVGLTGGEQYF	TGTGCCAGCAGCGTAGTGGGCTTGACAGGAGGGGAGCAGTACTTC
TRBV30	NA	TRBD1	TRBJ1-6	CAWSQGDNSPLHF	TGTGCCTGGAGTCAGGGGGATAATTCACCCCTCCACTTT
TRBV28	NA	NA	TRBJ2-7	CASTPAPQDEQYF	TGTGCCAGCACCCCAGCCCCTCAAGACGAGCAGTACTTC
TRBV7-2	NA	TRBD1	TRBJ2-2	CASSWGGQGATGELFF	TGTGCCAGCAGCTGGGGGGGACAGGGGGCCACCGGGGAGCTGTTTTTT
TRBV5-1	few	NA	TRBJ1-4	CASSLGTYDLATNEKLFF	TGCGCCAGCAGCCTAGGGACTTATGACCTTGCAACTAATGAAAAACTGTTTTTT
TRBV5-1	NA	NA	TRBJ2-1	CASRPPEGNEQFF	TGCGCCAGCAGGCCCCCGGAGGGAAATGAGCAGTTCTTC
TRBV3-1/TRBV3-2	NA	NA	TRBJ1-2	CASSQDGNGGVYGYTF	TGTGCCAGCAGCCAAGATGGTAACGGGGGCGTATATGGCTACACCTTC
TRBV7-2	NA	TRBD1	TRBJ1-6	CASSLSHRGQPNSPLHF	TGTGCCAGCAGCTTAAGCCACAGGGGACAGCCTAATTCACCCCTCCACTTT
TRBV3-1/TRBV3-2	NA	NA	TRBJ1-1	CASSQRAAAFF	TGTGCCAGCAGCCAACGGGCAGCAGCTTTCTTT
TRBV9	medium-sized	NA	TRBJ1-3	CASSVAPGRANTIYF	TGTGCCAGCAGCGTAGCGCCAGGGAGGGCCAACACCATATATTTT
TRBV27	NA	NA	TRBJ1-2	CASSSTAVLGGYTF	TGTGCCAGCAGTTCCACGGCTGTGCTGGGTGGCTACACCTTC
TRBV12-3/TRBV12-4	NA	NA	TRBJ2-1	CASSTTGLIF	TGTGCCAGCAGTACGACGGGGCTAATCTTC
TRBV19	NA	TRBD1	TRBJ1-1	CASSISVGRDRHRLAFF	TGTGCCAGTAGTATTTCTGTCGGCCGGGACAGGCACCGCCTGGCTTTCTTT
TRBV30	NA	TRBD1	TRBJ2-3	CAWSLGQGNTDTQYF	TGTGCCTGGAGCCTGGGACAGGGCAACACAGATACGCAGTATTTT
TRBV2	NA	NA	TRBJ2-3	CASSETGSTDTQYF	TGTGCCAGCAGTGAAACAGGGAGCACAGATACGCAGTATTTT
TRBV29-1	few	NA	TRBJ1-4	CSVEGGGLGSEKLFF	TGCAGCGTTGAAGGTGGGGGGCTGGGTTCCGAAAAACTGTTTTTT
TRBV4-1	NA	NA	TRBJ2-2	CASSQPTRSNTGELFF	TGCGCCAGCAGCCAACCGACACGATCGAACACCGGGGAGCTGTTTTTT
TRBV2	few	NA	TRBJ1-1	CASSEDPWATEAFF	TGTGCCAGCAGTGAAGACCCCTGGGCCACTGAAGCTTTCTTT
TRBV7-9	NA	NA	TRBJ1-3	CASSLQGGSGNTIYF	TGTGCCAGCAGCTTGCAGGGTGGCTCAGGAAACACCATATATTTT
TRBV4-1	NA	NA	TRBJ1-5	CASSPGISSNQPQHF	TGCGCCAGCAGCCCCGGGATAAGTAGCAATCAGCCCCAGCATTTT
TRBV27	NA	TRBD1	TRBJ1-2	CASSPRTGYPSRTF	TGTGCCAGCAGTCCTCGGACAGGTTACCCCTCGCGCACCTTC
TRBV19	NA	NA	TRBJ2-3	CASRYQGGSTDTQYF	TGTGCCAGTCGGTATCAGGGCGGAAGCACAGATACGCAGTATTTT
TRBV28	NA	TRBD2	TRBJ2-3	CASTPQGMGGGVNTQYF	TGTGCCAGCACCCCCCAGGGTATGGGCGGGGGGGTAAATACGCAGTATTTT
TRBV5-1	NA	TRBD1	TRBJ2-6	CASSSRGPGANVLTF	TGCGCCAGCAGCTCCAGGGGGCCTGGGGCCAACGTCCTGACTTTC
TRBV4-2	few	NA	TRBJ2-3	CASGDTDTQYF	TGTGCCAGCGGGGACACAGATACGCAGTATTTT
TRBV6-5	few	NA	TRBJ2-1	CASSYSVYGRMEQFF	TGTGCCAGCAGTTACAGCGTCTACGGGCGAATGGAACAGTTCTTC
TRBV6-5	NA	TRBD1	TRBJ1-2	CASSYSGTGGYGYTF	TGTGCCAGCAGTTACTCGGGGACAGGGGGCTATGGCTACACCTTC
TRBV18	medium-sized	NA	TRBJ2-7	CASSPRTADEQYF	TGTGCCAGCTCACCAAGGACAGCCGACGAGCAGTACTTC
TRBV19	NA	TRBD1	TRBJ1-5	CASSGGTGQSQPQHF	TGTGCCAGTAGTGGGGGGACAGGTCAAAGCCAGCCCCAGCATTTT
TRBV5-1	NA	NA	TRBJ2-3	CASSPAPGASTDTQYF	TGCGCCAGCAGCCCCGCCCCAGGGGCTAGCACAGATACGCAGTATTTT
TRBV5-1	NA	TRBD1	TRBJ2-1	CASSIRTGGDEQFF	TGCGCCAGCAGCATACGTACAGGGGGCGATGAGCAGTTCTTC
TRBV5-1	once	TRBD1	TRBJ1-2	CASSSGQGNYGYTF	TGCGCCAGCAGTTCGGGACAGGGAAACTATGGCTACACCTTC
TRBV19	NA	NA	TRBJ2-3	CASTPAGAYTDTQYF	TGTGCCAGTACCCCCGCGGGGGCCTACACAGATACGCAGTATTTT
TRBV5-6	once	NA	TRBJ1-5	CASSLYDRSNQPQHF	TGTGCCAGCAGCTTGTACGACAGGAGCAATCAGCCCCAGCATTTT